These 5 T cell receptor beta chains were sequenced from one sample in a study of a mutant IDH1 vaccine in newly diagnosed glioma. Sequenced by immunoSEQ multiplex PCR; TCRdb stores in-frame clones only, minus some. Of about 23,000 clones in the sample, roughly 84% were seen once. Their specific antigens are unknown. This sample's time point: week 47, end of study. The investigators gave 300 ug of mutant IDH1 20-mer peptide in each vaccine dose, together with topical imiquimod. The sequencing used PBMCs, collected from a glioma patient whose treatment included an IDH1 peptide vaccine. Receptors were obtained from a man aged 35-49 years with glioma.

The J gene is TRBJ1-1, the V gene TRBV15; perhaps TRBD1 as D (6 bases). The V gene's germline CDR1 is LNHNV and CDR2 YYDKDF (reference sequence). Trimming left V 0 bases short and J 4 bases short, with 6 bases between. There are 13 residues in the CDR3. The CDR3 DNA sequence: TGTGCCACCAGCAGAGAACAGGGCACTGAAGCTTTCTTT. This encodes CATSREQGTEAFF.

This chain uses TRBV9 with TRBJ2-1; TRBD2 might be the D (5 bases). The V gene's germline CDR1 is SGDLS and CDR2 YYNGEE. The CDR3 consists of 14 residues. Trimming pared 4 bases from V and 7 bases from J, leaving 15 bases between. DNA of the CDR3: TGTGCCAGCAGCCCATTCCGGGAAGGAAATGAGCAGTTCTTC. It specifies CASSPFREGNEQFF. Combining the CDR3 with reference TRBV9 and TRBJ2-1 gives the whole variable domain DSGVTQTPKHLITATGQRVTLRCSPRSGDLSVYWYQQSLDQGLQFLIQYYNGEERAKGNILERFSAQQFPDLHSELNLSSLELGDSALYFCASSPFREGNEQFFGPGTRLTVL.

CDR3 region: CSAPGTSGNAVQETQYF. CDR3 DNA: TGCAGCGCCCCTGGGACTAGCGGGAATGCGGTACAAGAGACCCAGTACTTC. This chain uses TRBV29-1 with TRBJ2-5; 13 nucleotides line up with TRBD2. The CDR3 sequence is 17 residues long. Germline CDR1 is SQVTM and CDR2 is ANQGSEA. V lost 7 bases and J lost 2; bases outside the gene matches: 13.

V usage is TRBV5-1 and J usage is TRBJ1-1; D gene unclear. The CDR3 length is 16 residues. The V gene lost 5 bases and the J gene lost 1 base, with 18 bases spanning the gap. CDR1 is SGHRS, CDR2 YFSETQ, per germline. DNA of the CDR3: TGCGCCAGCAGTTTATCGACACTTGATGGGAACACTGAAGCTTTCTTT. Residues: CASSLSTLDGNTEAFF.

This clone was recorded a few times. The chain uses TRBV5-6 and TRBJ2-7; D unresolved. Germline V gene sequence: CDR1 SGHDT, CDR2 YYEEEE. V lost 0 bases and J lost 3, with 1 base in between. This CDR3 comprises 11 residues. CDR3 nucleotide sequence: TGTGCCAGCAGCTTGGGCTACGAGCAGTACTTC. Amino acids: CASSLGYEQYF.